This TCR beta chain was captured in a study of blood T cell repertoires in COVID-19. The CDR3 covers 14 residues. J gave up 6 bases and V 9 bases, and 9 bases lay outside the gene matches. Germline V gives CDR1 LNHDA, CDR2 SQIVND (reference sequence). Seattle patient enrollment occurred during active infection, with longitudinal follow-up thereafter. In the original workflow: Reference gene primer amplification in the assay estimated nucleated cell counts. This table comes from immunoSEQ multiplex PCR, and its TCRdb copy is limited to in-frame clones, with some not included. The D gene and trimming were derived from the DNA, and the V and J assignments and clone size from that table. Seen here are roughly 250,000 clones, approximately 83% observed once, and the top ten hold more than 15%.

The sample taken for sequencing was peripheral blood. The V and J genes are TRBV19 and TRBJ2-2; 8 nucleotides line up with TRBD2. This receptor was identified in a person aged 70 to 85 with COVID-19, enrolled during active disease. The CDR3 loop is CASSAGAGAGELFF. In nucleotides, the CDR3 is TGTGCCAGCTCAGCGGGGGCGGGAGCCGGGGAGCTGTTTTTT.